This record looks at one TCR beta chain sequence and its context. Its target is unknown. The data belong to a study of OX40 agonist ivuxolimab in advanced cancers. Turning to the study itself: Dose-escalation cases comprised hepatocellular carcinoma, melanoma, renal cell or head and neck cancer. Of mixed ages from about 23 to 90 and averaging approximately 60 years, the group was roughly 85% male. Study outcomes and limitations: Dose levels from 0.1 to 3.0 mg/kg saw CD4+ and CD8+ blood T cells expand clonally by week 6. With doses of 0.1-3.0 mg/kg, partial responders showed among the lowest clonal expansion.

The method was immunoSEQ multiplex PCR; TCRdb's version includes in-frame clones alone and lacks a portion of them. The sample includes approximately 45,000 clones, 88% of them seen just once. The clonotype comes from an adult with an advanced solid tumor such as melanoma, head and neck, liver or kidney cancer. Sequencing was performed on CD4+ or CD8+ T cells sorted from blood, taken in a trial of the OX40 agonist ivuxolimab.

CDR3 bases: TGTGCCAGCAGTGCCGACGGACCCTACAATGAGCAGTTCTTC. Translation gives CASSADGPYNEQFF. The rearrangement links TRBV6-4 to TRBJ2-1; D uncertain. Trimming pared 4 bases from V and 2 bases from J, leaving 9 bases between. The CDR3 is 14 residues long. Germline CDR1 reads MRHNA; CDR2 reads SNTAGT.